This T cell receptor (beta chain) was identified during a study of CD4 T cells in relation to SARS-CoV-2 and coronaviruses. Assay: immunoSEQ multiplex PCR; the TCRdb copy retains only in-frame clones and omits some. The sample includes about 65,000 clones, around 87% seen only once; the top ten take around 1.5%. The CDR3 is 17 residues long. The V gene's germline CDR1 is SGHRS and CDR2 YFSETQ. The junction had 5 bases not matched to a gene; V was cut back by 0 bases and J by 3 bases. Before the COVID-19 pandemic, during about 2011-2019, CD4+ T cells were taken from unexposed donors. The specimen was memory CD4+ T cells from PBMCs. The TCR sequence derives from a human donor in good health. The chain employs TRBV5-1 and TRBJ2-3; 12 bases are a match to TRBD2. Here the CDR3 reads CASSLVPSGGVTDTQYF. The DNA for the CDR3 is TGCGCCAGCAGCTTGGTTCCTAGCGGGGGGGTGACAGATACGCAGTATTTT.